These 15 T cell receptor beta chains share one sample of origin, sequenced in a study of blood T cells in healthy people across ages. Through a sample-barcoded 5' primer and a J-beta primer mix, a second PCR was run for roughly 6 to 12 cycles. TCRdb analysed the 5' RACE reads with MiXCR anew, one entry per CDR3 protein. The profile covers some 1,000,000 distinct CDR3 sequences, with 25% appearing a single time and around 0.75% taken by the ten largest. These data also formed part of another study, on T cells of mothers and their children.

Sample: blood. The source is a girl aged 2 to 10 in good health.

This clonotype has only a few counts. This chain uses TRBV20-1 with TRBJ2-3, with 9 bases that match TRBD2. CDR1 and CDR2 from the germline V gene are DFQATT and SNEGSKA (reference sequence). J gave up 5 bases and V 3 bases, and 9 bases lay outside the gene matches. CDR3 length equals 15 residues. CDR3 bases: TGCAGTGCTAGTGTTAGCGGGGGTTATCTAGATACGCAGTATTTT. This translates into CSASVSGGYLDTQYF.

The J gene is TRBJ1-6, the V gene TRBV12-3 or TRBV12-4; D may be TRBD1 (6 bases). The CDR3 is made up of 13 amino acids. V shed 4 bases and J shed 12 bases, with 13 bases lying between them. CDR3 protein: CASSYDRTKPLHF. The CDR3 DNA sequence: TGTGCCAGCAGTTATGACAGGACAAAACCCCTCCACTTT.

This clonotype has just a few counts. The V and J genes are TRBV28 and TRBJ1-1; D is ambiguous. V was trimmed by 6 bases and J by 0 bases, leaving 8 bases between them. Germline CDR1 is MDHEN and CDR2 is SYDVKM. CDR3 length equals 13 residues. The CDR3 sequence is CASRKYMNTEAFF. Here the CDR3 DNA reads TGTGCCAGCAGGAAATACATGAACACTGAAGCTTTCTTT.

This clonotype has a handful of counts. The chain couples TRBV6-5 to TRBJ2-5, with D unclear. Gene TRBJ2-1 matches the end of the DNA better, so the J call may be wrong. Germline V gives CDR1 MNHEY, CDR2 SVGAGI. CDR3 length: 11 amino acids. This CDR3 reads CASYERNEQFF. The CDR3 DNA is TGTGCCAGTTATGAACGGAATGAGCAGTTCTTC.

In its sample, this clonotype was seen a few times. CDR3 in amino acids: CASSVNPTGLGSYEQYF. The CDR3 DNA is TGTGCCAGCAGCGTAAATCCCACGGGACTTGGCTCCTACGAGCAGTACTTC. This rearrangement joins TRBV9 to TRBJ2-7, with a possible D match to TRBD2 (6 bases). Trimming removed 1 base from V and 0 bases from J, with 17 bases in between. The germline V gene encodes CDR1 SGDLS and CDR2 YYNGEE. The CDR3 totals 17 residues.

This clonotype was observed a handful of times. V gene TRBV13 combines with J gene TRBJ2-3; 9 bases match TRBD2. CDR1 PRHDT and CDR2 FYEKMQ come from the germline V gene (reference sequence). V was clipped by 5 bases and J by 3 bases; unmatched bases: 9. The CDR3 spans 16 residues. The CDR3 protein is CASSRGLAGLTDTQYF. CDR3 coding DNA: TGTGCCAGCAGCCGAGGGCTAGCGGGGTTGACAGATACGCAGTATTTT.

J is TRBJ1-6 and V is TRBV28; D is ambiguous. With 6 bases removed from V and 8 bases from J, the gap between germline ends came to 17 bases. Germline V gives CDR1 MDHEN, CDR2 SYDVKM. The CDR3 is made up of 15 amino acids. As DNA, the CDR3 is TGTGCCAGCAGCTCGGGAACCCCGGCGGATTCACCCCTCCACTTT. Translating gives CASSSGTPADSPLHF.

The gene calls are TRBV10-3 and TRBJ1-2, with D possibly TRBD1 on 5 matching bases. The CDR3 totals 12 residues. Germline lookup yields CDR1 ENHRY and CDR2 SYGVKD. V shed 4 bases and J shed 10 bases, with 13 bases lying between them. The CDR3 nucleotides read TGTGCCATCAGTGTCCCACAGGCCCTCTACACCTTC. It encodes CAISVPQALYTF.

The chain recombines TRBV25-1 with TRBJ1-4; D is unresolved. This CDR3 contains 13 residues. V was cut by 1 base and J by 6 bases, with 6 bases left in between. Germline assignment: CDR1 MGHDK and CDR2 SYGVNS. The CDR3 DNA follows: TGTGCCAGCAGTGAATGGGGAGATGAAAAACTGTTTTTT. Translation: CASSEWGDEKLFF.

In its sample, this clonotype was seen a few times. J is TRBJ2-5 and V is TRBV5-1, with TRBD2 matching 7 bases. Near its end, the DNA agrees better with TRBJ2-1, so the J call may be wrong. CDR3 length: 15 residues. Germline V gives CDR1 SGHRS, CDR2 YFSETQ. This CDR3 reads CASRNLAEAYNEQFF. The CDR3 nucleotides are TGCGCCAGCAGGAACCTAGCGGAGGCCTACAATGAGCAGTTCTTC.

This chain connects TRBV6-1 to TRBJ2-2; D unresolved. The germline V and J ends were trimmed by 6 bases and 4 bases, with 15 bases remaining between them. Germline V gene sequence: CDR1 MNHNS, CDR2 SASEGT. This CDR3 region has 15 residues. The CDR3 coding sequence is TGTGCCAGCAGAGCGATCCTACACCCCACCGGGGAGCTGTTTTTT. Amino acid sequence: CASRAILHPTGELFF.

This clonotype was recorded a few times. The chain joins TRBV28 to TRBJ1-3; D not resolved. Trimming pared 3 bases from V and 1 base from J, leaving 7 bases between. From germline, CDR1 is MDHEN and CDR2 SYDVKM. This CDR3 comprises 14 residues. The CDR3 loop reads CASSLWGSGNTIYF. The CDR3 bases are TGTGCCAGCAGTTTGTGGGGTTCTGGAAACACCATATATTTT.

This clonotype has only a few counts. DNA for the CDR3: TGTGCCAGCAGCACCTCGCCGGGACAGGGGGGGTACGGTGAGCAGTTCTTC. This translates into CASSTSPGQGGYGEQFF. J is TRBJ2-5 and V is TRBV7-2, with TRBD1 identical over 11 bases. The DNA end is more similar to TRBJ2-1, so the J call may be wrong. The germline gives CDR1 SGHTA, CDR2 FQGNSA. The CDR3 is 17 residues long.

The V gene is TRBV3-1, the J gene TRBJ2-7; the D is unclear. Per germline, CDR1 LGHDT and CDR2 YNNKEL (reference sequence). Trimming left V 1 base short and J 0 bases short, with 10 bases between. CDR3 length: 15 residues. CDR3 protein: CASSQASKSSYEQYF. As DNA, the CDR3 is TGTGCCAGCAGCCAAGCATCCAAGAGCTCCTACGAGCAGTACTTC.

This sequence joins TRBV7-8 and TRBJ2-5; D perhaps matches TRBD1 (6 bases). The J call may be wrong; the DNA end is better matched by TRBJ2-1. Germline V gene lookup returns CDR1 SGHVS and CDR2 FQNEAQ. The CDR3 is 15 amino acids. CDR3 nucleotides: TGTGCCAGCAGCCGATTAGCAGGGGCCCTCAATGAGCAGTTCTTC. Protein product: CASSRLAGALNEQFF.